Listed below are T cell receptor beta chains from one sample, sequenced in a study of blood T cell repertoires in COVID-19. Sequencing used immunoSEQ multiplex PCR; TCRdb keeps in-frame clones, though not all of them. The sample consists of approximately 120,000 clones, approximately 74% of them appearing once. The sequenced material came from peripheral blood. The receptors derive from a man older than 75 with COVID-19, enrolled during active disease. The CDR3 runs from the conserved cysteine through the conserved F or W. Fields, in order: J gene, D gene, clone size, V gene, CDR3 DNA, CDR3 protein. The D gene is left open where the match is weak. A row's size may be missing; if present it is once, few, many or a size class.

j_gene: TRBJ2-1; d_gene: TRBD2; abundance: few; v_gene: TRBV7-8; CDR3nt: TGTGCCAGCAGCGGACCGGGACTAGCATCCGAGCAGTTCTTC; CDR3aa: CASSGPGLASEQFF
j_gene: TRBJ2-1; d_gene: TRBD2; abundance: -; v_gene: TRBV7-3; CDR3nt: TGTGCCAGCAGCTCAGCGGGAGGGTCATTCAATGAGCAGTTCTTC; CDR3aa: CASSSAGGSFNEQFF
j_gene: TRBJ1-3; d_gene: -; abundance: -; v_gene: TRBV4-1; CDR3nt: TGCGCCAGCAGCGACAGATCTGGAAACACCATATATTTT; CDR3aa: CASSDRSGNTIYF
j_gene: TRBJ1-1; d_gene: -; abundance: -; v_gene: TRBV29-1; CDR3nt: TGCAGCACCCGAGACAGCACTGAAGCTTTCTTT; CDR3aa: CSTRDSTEAFF
j_gene: TRBJ2-7; d_gene: TRBD1; abundance: -; v_gene: TRBV2; CDR3nt: TGTGCCAGCAGCCCGACAGGGGCCTCCTACGAGCAGTACTTC; CDR3aa: CASSPTGASYEQYF
j_gene: TRBJ2-1; d_gene: TRBD2; abundance: -; v_gene: TRBV27; CDR3nt: TGTGCCAGCAGCAAACTAGCGGGAGGGCGAAATGAGCAGTTCTTC; CDR3aa: CASSKLAGGRNEQFF
j_gene: TRBJ2-1; d_gene: TRBD2; abundance: -; v_gene: TRBV6-6; CDR3nt: TGTGCCAGCAGTTACAGCGGGGTCTCCTACAATGAGCAGTTCTTC; CDR3aa: CASSYSGVSYNEQFF
j_gene: TRBJ1-1; d_gene: TRBD1; abundance: -; v_gene: TRBV28; CDR3nt: TGTGCCAGCATCTATAGGGACAGAGAAGCTTTCTTT; CDR3aa: CASIYRDREAFF
j_gene: TRBJ2-1; d_gene: TRBD2; abundance: many; v_gene: TRBV7-9; CDR3nt: TGTGCCAGCAGCTCGTCCGGGACTAGCGTCTACAATGAGCAGTTCTTC; CDR3aa: CASSSSGTSVYNEQFF
j_gene: TRBJ1-1; d_gene: TRBD1; abundance: -; v_gene: TRBV28; CDR3nt: TGTGCCAGCAGTCTCCTCCGGGACAGGGCTTTCTTT; CDR3aa: CASSLLRDRAFF
j_gene: TRBJ2-1; d_gene: TRBD2; abundance: -; v_gene: TRBV7-6; CDR3nt: TGTGCCAGCAGCCCGGGACTAGTCGAGGAGGGTGAGCAGTTCTTC; CDR3aa: CASSPGLVEEGEQFF
j_gene: TRBJ2-7; d_gene: -; abundance: -; v_gene: TRBV7-8; CDR3nt: TGTGCCAGCAGCTTAATTGGTCAGGGTGGGTACGAGCAGTACTTC; CDR3aa: CASSLIGQGGYEQYF
j_gene: TRBJ2-7; d_gene: TRBD1; abundance: -; v_gene: TRBV11-1; CDR3nt: TGTGCCAGCAGCGAGCGAGATGCCAGGGGGTCGGTGGAGCAGTACTTC; CDR3aa: CASSERDARGSVEQYF
j_gene: TRBJ2-5; d_gene: -; abundance: -; v_gene: TRBV2; CDR3nt: TGTGCCAGCAGTGCGGAGCTTTCCCGTCCGGAGACCCAGTACTTC; CDR3aa: CASSAELSRPETQYF
j_gene: TRBJ2-3; d_gene: -; abundance: -; v_gene: TRBV6-2/TRBV6-3; CDR3nt: TGTGCCAGCAGTCCCCAGGGTAGCACAGATACGCAGTATTTT; CDR3aa: CASSPQGSTDTQYF
j_gene: TRBJ2-5; d_gene: -; abundance: -; v_gene: TRBV7-2; CDR3nt: TGTGCCAGCAGCTTAGGGCGCGGGGAGACCCAGTACTTC; CDR3aa: CASSLGRGETQYF
j_gene: TRBJ1-4; d_gene: -; abundance: -; v_gene: TRBV6-5; CDR3nt: TGTGCCAGCAGTTACCGGTCGGTTCGGGAAAAACTGTTTTTT; CDR3aa: CASSYRSVREKLFF
j_gene: TRBJ1-3; d_gene: -; abundance: few; v_gene: TRBV6-1; CDR3nt: TGTGCCAGCAGTGAAATGAGCTCTGGAAACACCATATATTTT; CDR3aa: CASSEMSSGNTIYF
j_gene: TRBJ2-5; d_gene: TRBD2; abundance: -; v_gene: TRBV18; CDR3nt: TGTGCCAGCTCAAGCGGGAGGTCCCAAGAGACCCAGTACTTC; CDR3aa: CASSSGRSQETQYF
j_gene: TRBJ2-2; d_gene: -; abundance: few; v_gene: TRBV10-1; CDR3nt: TGCGCCAGCAGTGAACAAGGCGGGAACACCGGGGAGCTGTTTTTT; CDR3aa: CASSEQGGNTGELFF
j_gene: TRBJ1-5; d_gene: -; abundance: few; v_gene: TRBV28; CDR3nt: TGTGCCAGCAGTTCCCTCGACAGAGACGCCCAGCCCCAGCATTTT; CDR3aa: CASSSLDRDAQPQHF
j_gene: TRBJ2-7; d_gene: TRBD1; abundance: -; v_gene: TRBV7-9; CDR3nt: TGTGCCAGCAGCGGGGACAGGAGCTTCTTC; CDR3aa: CASSGDRSFF
j_gene: TRBJ2-7; d_gene: -; abundance: -; v_gene: TRBV13; CDR3nt: TGTGCCAGCAGCCCAAGGACAGTTTGGTACGAGCAGTACTTC; CDR3aa: CASSPRTVWYEQYF
j_gene: TRBJ2-7; d_gene: TRBD1; abundance: -; v_gene: TRBV6-5; CDR3nt: TGTGCCAGCAGTATAGGACAGGGGGGCTACGAGCAGTACTTC; CDR3aa: CASSIGQGGYEQYF
j_gene: TRBJ2-7; d_gene: TRBD2; abundance: once; v_gene: TRBV7-2; CDR3nt: TGTGCCAGCAGTCTTCTAGCGGGAGAGAGATACGAGCAGTACTTC; CDR3aa: CASSLLAGERYEQYF
j_gene: TRBJ2-3; d_gene: -; abundance: -; v_gene: TRBV11-3; CDR3nt: TGTGCCAGCAGCTTCAAGGGGGCGGGAGGTGTCACAGATACGCAGTATTTT; CDR3aa: CASSFKGAGGVTDTQYF
j_gene: TRBJ2-1; d_gene: TRBD2; abundance: -; v_gene: TRBV28; CDR3nt: TGTGCCAGCAGTCCTATGAGCGGGAAGGATGAGCAGTTCTTC; CDR3aa: CASSPMSGKDEQFF
j_gene: TRBJ1-2; d_gene: -; abundance: -; v_gene: TRBV2; CDR3nt: TGTGCCAGCAGTGGCCCCCAGGGGAACTATGGCTACACCTTC; CDR3aa: CASSGPQGNYGYTF
j_gene: TRBJ2-3; d_gene: TRBD1; abundance: -; v_gene: TRBV29-1; CDR3nt: TGCAGCGTCGCGGGACAGGGGACCGGAGATACGCAGTATTTT; CDR3aa: CSVAGQGTGDTQYF
j_gene: TRBJ2-5; d_gene: TRBD1; abundance: -; v_gene: TRBV5-5; CDR3nt: TGTGCCAGCAGCTCGCAACAGGGGGCGCCCCGGGGAGAGACCCAGTACTTC; CDR3aa: CASSSQQGAPRGETQYF
j_gene: TRBJ2-7; d_gene: TRBD1; abundance: -; v_gene: TRBV6-5; CDR3nt: TGTGCCAGCAGTCGGACAGGATCCTACGAGCAGTACTTC; CDR3aa: CASSRTGSYEQYF
j_gene: TRBJ1-2; d_gene: TRBD1; abundance: -; v_gene: TRBV5-3; CDR3nt: TGTGCCAGAAGCCCCAGACAGGGGCGGCGAGCTAACTATGGCTACACCTTC; CDR3aa: CARSPRQGRRANYGYTF
j_gene: TRBJ1-6; d_gene: -; abundance: -; v_gene: TRBV7-3; CDR3nt: TGTGCCAGCAGCTTAATGGGGGCCGAATCACCCCTCCACTTT; CDR3aa: CASSLMGAESPLHF
j_gene: TRBJ1-2; d_gene: -; abundance: -; v_gene: TRBV18; CDR3nt: TGTGCCAGCTCACCCAGCTGGGGGGAGGCGAACTATGGCTACACCTTC; CDR3aa: CASSPSWGEANYGYTF
j_gene: TRBJ1-2; d_gene: -; abundance: -; v_gene: TRBV28; CDR3nt: TGTGCCAGCAGTTTCCCGCAGGTCTATGGCTACACCTTC; CDR3aa: CASSFPQVYGYTF
j_gene: TRBJ2-7; d_gene: -; abundance: -; v_gene: TRBV5-6; CDR3nt: TGTGCCAGCAGCTTGGAGGACAGCCTGCAGCAGTACTTC; CDR3aa: CASSLEDSLQQYF
j_gene: TRBJ2-7; d_gene: -; abundance: -; v_gene: TRBV6-2/TRBV6-3; CDR3nt: TGTGCCAGCAGTTACTCGATCAGCCCGGGGGATAGACCTTCCTACGAGCAGTACTTC; CDR3aa: CASSYSISPGDRPSYEQYF
j_gene: TRBJ1-5; d_gene: -; abundance: -; v_gene: TRBV7-9; CDR3nt: TGTGCCAGCAGCTTAGGGACAGTTAGCAATCAGCCCCAGCATTTT; CDR3aa: CASSLGTVSNQPQHF
j_gene: TRBJ1-2; d_gene: TRBD1; abundance: few; v_gene: TRBV28; CDR3nt: TGTGCCAGCAGTTCATCCGGGACAGCGCCCTATGGCTACACCTTC; CDR3aa: CASSSSGTAPYGYTF
j_gene: TRBJ2-7; d_gene: TRBD1; abundance: -; v_gene: TRBV11-2; CDR3nt: TGTGCCAGCAGCTTAGGCCTGTGGGACAGGGGTACCTACGAGCAGTACTTC; CDR3aa: CASSLGLWDRGTYEQYF